Listed below are T cell receptor beta chains from one sample, sequenced in a study of human T cells and chemical hapten exposure. TCRdb recomputed calls from the RACE reads with MiXCR, one row per CDR3 protein. The sample has roughly 100,000 distinct CDR3 sequences, under 35% seen once. The material sequenced was whole blood, taken in connection with sensitization to the hapten diphenylcyclopropenone (DPC). The receptor source for this set is a man between 40 and 49 years old with alopecia areata. Some clones in this sample may be carry-over from other donors' samples. The CDR3 runs from the conserved cysteine through the conserved F or W. Fields, in order: D gene, clone size, J gene, V gene, CDR3 protein, CDR3 DNA. D genes are given only for firm matches. Expanded clones get a size class; other rows say once, few or many, or leave the size out.

d_gene: .
abundance: .
j_gene: TRBJ1-2
v_gene: TRBV5-6
CDR3aa: CASSFLDSPANYGYTF
CDR3nt: TGTGCCAGCAGCTTTCTGGACAGCCCTGCTAACTATGGCTACACCTTC

d_gene: TRBD2
abundance: .
j_gene: TRBJ2-5
v_gene: TRBV10-3
CDR3aa: CAISELAGRETQYF
CDR3nt: TGTGCCATCAGTGAGCTAGCGGGAAGAGAGACCCAGTACTTC

d_gene: .
abundance: .
j_gene: TRBJ2-1
v_gene: TRBV12-3/TRBV12-4
CDR3aa: CASSLSSAHNEQFF
CDR3nt: TGTGCCAGCAGTTTAAGTAGCGCGCACAATGAGCAGTTCTTC

d_gene: TRBD1
abundance: .
j_gene: TRBJ1-1
v_gene: TRBV6-5
CDR3aa: CASSNRQGAGTEAFF
CDR3nt: TGTGCCAGCAGTAATCGACAGGGGGCTGGGACTGAAGCTTTCTTT

d_gene: .
abundance: few
j_gene: TRBJ2-3
v_gene: TRBV13
CDR3aa: CASSLGVGADTQYF
CDR3nt: TGTGCCAGCAGCTTAGGGGTTGGGGCAGATACGCAGTATTTT

d_gene: .
abundance: .
j_gene: TRBJ2-7
v_gene: TRBV12-3/TRBV12-4
CDR3aa: CASTHAGASYEQYF
CDR3nt: TGTGCCAGCACCCATGCAGGGGCGAGCTACGAGCAGTACTTC

d_gene: .
abundance: .
j_gene: TRBJ2-6
v_gene: TRBV9
CDR3aa: CASSVGPGRQGANVLTF
CDR3nt: TGTGCCAGCAGCGTAGGTCCAGGGAGGCAGGGGGCCAACGTCCTGACTTTC

d_gene: .
abundance: .
j_gene: TRBJ1-1
v_gene: TRBV7-2
CDR3aa: CASSPDPVNTEAFF
CDR3nt: TGTGCCAGCAGCCCTGATCCGGTTAACACTGAAGCTTTCTTT

d_gene: TRBD2
abundance: few
j_gene: TRBJ2-1
v_gene: TRBV20-1
CDR3aa: CSARATSGSARSYNEQFF
CDR3nt: TGCAGTGCTAGGGCGACTAGCGGGAGCGCTCGATCCTACAATGAGCAGTTCTTC

d_gene: TRBD1
abundance: .
j_gene: TRBJ2-5
v_gene: TRBV20-1
CDR3aa: CSAGDRGGETQYF
CDR3nt: TGCAGTGCTGGGGACAGGGGAGGGGAGACCCAGTACTTC

d_gene: .
abundance: .
j_gene: TRBJ2-2
v_gene: TRBV6-2/TRBV6-3
CDR3aa: CASRGSPNTGELFF
CDR3nt: TGTGCCAGCAGGGGGTCCCCGAACACCGGGGAGCTGTTTTTT

d_gene: TRBD1
abundance: few
j_gene: TRBJ1-2
v_gene: TRBV7-2
CDR3aa: CASSHPRGTGGFYGYTF
CDR3nt: TGTGCCAGCAGCCACCCTCGGGGGACAGGGGGCTTCTATGGCTACACCTTC

d_gene: .
abundance: few
j_gene: TRBJ2-6
v_gene: TRBV7-9
CDR3aa: CASSPRRASGANVLTF
CDR3nt: TGTGCCAGCAGCCCACGACGGGCCTCTGGGGCCAACGTCCTGACTTTC

d_gene: TRBD2
abundance: .
j_gene: TRBJ2-7
v_gene: TRBV27
CDR3aa: CASSLSISGIGEQYF
CDR3nt: TGTGCCAGCAGTTTATCGATTAGCGGGATAGGCGAGCAGTACTTC

d_gene: TRBD2
abundance: .
j_gene: TRBJ2-7
v_gene: TRBV27
CDR3aa: CASRLAGLEDYEQYF
CDR3nt: TGTGCCAGCAGACTAGCGGGCCTTGAAGACTACGAGCAGTACTTC

d_gene: .
abundance: .
j_gene: TRBJ1-2
v_gene: TRBV27
CDR3aa: CATQEIPRGAYGYTF
CDR3nt: TGTGCCACCCAGGAAATTCCCCGGGGGGCATATGGCTACACCTTC

d_gene: .
abundance: few
j_gene: TRBJ2-7
v_gene: TRBV12-3/TRBV12-4
CDR3aa: CASRFTGDYSYEQYF
CDR3nt: TGTGCCAGCAGATTTACAGGGGACTATTCCTACGAGCAGTACTTC

d_gene: .
abundance: .
j_gene: TRBJ1-1
v_gene: TRBV29-1
CDR3aa: CSVERTVTKSEAFF
CDR3nt: TGCAGCGTTGAGCGGACAGTGACTAAATCTGAAGCTTTCTTT

d_gene: .
abundance: few
j_gene: TRBJ2-2
v_gene: TRBV6-5
CDR3aa: CASRFNAGAPGELFF
CDR3nt: TGTGCCAGCAGGTTCAACGCAGGGGCCCCCGGGGAGCTGTTTTTT

d_gene: TRBD2
abundance: .
j_gene: TRBJ2-3
v_gene: TRBV6-5
CDR3aa: CASSSGLAADTQYF
CDR3nt: TGTGCCAGCAGTTCGGGACTAGCCGCAGATACGCAGTATTTT

d_gene: .
abundance: .
j_gene: TRBJ2-3
v_gene: TRBV5-1
CDR3aa: CASSLSGTDTQYF
CDR3nt: TGCGCCAGCAGCTTGAGCGGCACAGATACGCAGTATTTT

d_gene: .
abundance: .
j_gene: TRBJ2-2
v_gene: TRBV5-6
CDR3aa: CASSLAGKTTGELFF
CDR3nt: TGTGCCAGCAGCTTGGCCGGCAAGACCACCGGGGAGCTGTTTTTT

d_gene: TRBD1
abundance: few
j_gene: TRBJ1-5
v_gene: TRBV10-3
CDR3aa: CAISAGTGGGNQPQHF
CDR3nt: TGTGCCATCAGTGCCGGGACAGGGGGCGGCAATCAGCCCCAGCATTTT

d_gene: .
abundance: .
j_gene: TRBJ1-1
v_gene: TRBV20-1
CDR3aa: CSASGTLEGGAFF
CDR3nt: TGCAGTGCTTCCGGGACACTCGAAGGAGGAGCTTTCTTT

d_gene: TRBD1
abundance: once
j_gene: TRBJ2-2
v_gene: TRBV29-1
CDR3aa: CSVDLGQGTGELIF
CDR3nt: TGCAGCGTTGACTTGGGACAGGGGACCGGGGAGCTGATTTTT

d_gene: .
abundance: .
j_gene: TRBJ1-4
v_gene: TRBV7-8
CDR3aa: CASRTGTGYEKLFF
CDR3nt: TGTGCCAGCAGGACTGGCACGGGTTATGAAAAACTGTTTTTT

d_gene: .
abundance: .
j_gene: TRBJ1-1
v_gene: TRBV2
CDR3aa: CASPGLRGAFF
CDR3nt: TGTGCCAGCCCTGGTCTTCGAGGAGCTTTCTTT

d_gene: .
abundance: .
j_gene: TRBJ2-4
v_gene: TRBV4-2
CDR3aa: CASSQANSGAKNIQYF
CDR3nt: TGTGCCAGCAGCCAAGCTAACTCGGGCGCCAAAAACATTCAGTACTTC

d_gene: .
abundance: few
j_gene: TRBJ1-1
v_gene: TRBV5-5
CDR3aa: CASSSPGWGMNTEAFF
CDR3nt: TGTGCCAGCAGCTCCCCGGGTTGGGGAATGAACACTGAAGCTTTCTTT

d_gene: .
abundance: few
j_gene: TRBJ2-7
v_gene: TRBV18
CDR3aa: CASSLRSGVVAYEQYF
CDR3nt: TGTGCCAGCTCACTCCGATCAGGCGTAGTGGCCTACGAGCAGTACTTC

d_gene: .
abundance: .
j_gene: TRBJ1-4
v_gene: TRBV2
CDR3aa: CASSEGQGHEKLFF
CDR3nt: TGTGCCAGCAGTGAGGGACAAGGCCATGAAAAACTGTTTTTT

d_gene: .
abundance: .
j_gene: TRBJ1-3
v_gene: TRBV27
CDR3aa: CASSLSADSPGNTIYF
CDR3nt: TGTGCCAGCAGTTTATCCGCGGACAGCCCTGGAAACACCATATATTTT

d_gene: TRBD1
abundance: .
j_gene: TRBJ1-5
v_gene: TRBV27
CDR3aa: CASSRDRSISNQPQHF
CDR3nt: TGTGCCAGCAGCCGGGACAGGTCGATAAGCAATCAGCCCCAGCATTTT

d_gene: .
abundance: .
j_gene: TRBJ2-5
v_gene: TRBV7-2
CDR3aa: CASSSEGRRGETQYF
CDR3nt: TGTGCCAGCAGCTCCGAGGGGCGGAGGGGCGAGACCCAGTACTTC

d_gene: .
abundance: few
j_gene: TRBJ1-5
v_gene: TRBV6-2/TRBV6-3
CDR3aa: CASSYSVQPQHF
CDR3nt: TGTGCCAGCAGTTACTCCGTTCAGCCCCAGCATTTT

d_gene: .
abundance: many
j_gene: TRBJ1-5
v_gene: TRBV7-9
CDR3aa: CASSLGGANQPQHF
CDR3nt: TGTGCCAGCAGCTTAGGGGGCGCAAATCAGCCCCAGCATTTT

d_gene: .
abundance: few
j_gene: TRBJ2-5
v_gene: TRBV7-2
CDR3aa: CASSLAPIGWSLQETQYF
CDR3nt: TGTGCCAGCAGCTTAGCCCCCATTGGGTGGTCCTTACAAGAGACCCAGTACTTC